A selection of T cell receptor beta chains follows, all from one sample in a study of T cell changes during pregnancy in multiple sclerosis. Assay used: immunoSEQ multiplex PCR; TCRdb lists only in-frame clones, some missing. The profile shows 130,000 or so clones, approximately 96% of them singletons. The source material was peripheral blood, sampled after pregnancy. These receptors came from a female donor with multiple sclerosis, enrolled in a pregnancy study. Both conserved end residues are part of each CDR3. The D gene is left open where the match is weak. A clone size is listed for some rows: how often the clone was seen (once, few, many), or a class if it is expanded.

V gene	J gene	D gene	clone size	CDR3 protein	CDR3 DNA
TRBV19	TRBJ1-1	TRBD1	NA	CASSKPGQGWDTEAFF	TGTGCCAGTAGTAAACCCGGACAGGGCTGGGACACTGAAGCTTTCTTT
TRBV29-1	TRBJ2-4	TRBD1	once	CSATGGSDIQYF	TGCAGCGCCACAGGGGGTTCGGACATTCAGTACTTC
TRBV15	TRBJ2-5	NA	once	CATSRDPAGETQYF	TGTGCCACCAGCAGAGACCCGGCGGGAGAGACCCAGTACTTC
TRBV11-2	TRBJ1-2	TRBD1	NA	CASSLPGQTYGYTF	TGTGCCAGCAGCTTACCGGGACAGACCTATGGCTACACCTTC
TRBV28	TRBJ2-7	TRBD2	NA	CASSPGTSGAYEQYF	TGTGCCAGCAGTCCAGGGACTAGCGGGGCCTACGAGCAGTACTTC
TRBV9	TRBJ2-7	TRBD1	NA	CASSPGQGLVQYF	TGTGCCAGCAGCCCGGGACAGGGTCTCGTGCAGTACTTC
TRBV19	TRBJ1-1	TRBD1	NA	CASRYRGGTEAFF	TGTGCCAGTAGATACAGGGGGGGCACTGAAGCTTTCTTT
TRBV15	TRBJ2-3	NA	NA	CATSRARSTDTQYF	TGTGCCACCAGCAGAGCGAGAAGCACAGATACGCAGTATTTT
TRBV11-2	TRBJ1-3	NA	NA	CASSPYGTRSGNTIYF	TGTGCCAGCAGCCCATACGGGACTCGCTCTGGAAACACCATATATTTT
TRBV6-5	TRBJ2-3	NA	NA	CASSRQDRSTDTQYF	TGTGCCAGCAGTAGACAGGATAGGAGCACAGATACGCAGTATTTT
TRBV30	TRBJ1-1	NA	NA	CAWRQGTEAFF	TGTGCCTGGAGGCAGGGCACTGAAGCTTTCTTT
TRBV19	TRBJ1-2	TRBD1	NA	CASRPDRGNYGYTF	TGTGCCAGTAGACCCGACAGGGGGAACTATGGCTACACCTTC
TRBV6-5	TRBJ2-1	TRBD2	NA	CASRGLAGGEQFF	TGTGCCAGCAGAGGACTAGCGGGAGGTGAGCAGTTCTTC
TRBV7-9	TRBJ2-1	TRBD2	NA	CASSLPLWREGPDEQFF	TGTGCCAGCAGCTTGCCCCTTTGGCGGGAGGGCCCGGATGAGCAGTTCTTC
TRBV28	TRBJ1-5	NA	NA	CASSLGGDNQPQHF	TGTGCCAGCAGCCTAGGGGGTGATAATCAGCCCCAGCATTTT
TRBV5-4	TRBJ2-2	NA	NA	CASSPIQGGGELFF	TGTGCCAGCAGCCCTATTCAGGGTGGCGGGGAGCTGTTTTTT
TRBV7-2	TRBJ1-5	TRBD1	NA	CASSLVPGTARYSNQPQHF	TGTGCCAGCAGCTTAGTCCCGGGGACAGCTCGTTATAGCAATCAGCCCCAGCATTTT
TRBV19	TRBJ2-7	TRBD1	NA	CASSGQQGGPYEQYF	TGTGCCAGTAGTGGGCAACAGGGGGGTCCCTACGAGCAGTACTTC
TRBV7-2	TRBJ2-3	NA	NA	CASSLIGAADTQYF	TGTGCCAGCAGCTTGATAGGGGCCGCAGATACGCAGTATTTT
TRBV7-8	TRBJ1-4	NA	NA	CASSLGAREKLFF	TGTGCCAGCAGCTTAGGGGCGCGAGAAAAACTGTTTTTT